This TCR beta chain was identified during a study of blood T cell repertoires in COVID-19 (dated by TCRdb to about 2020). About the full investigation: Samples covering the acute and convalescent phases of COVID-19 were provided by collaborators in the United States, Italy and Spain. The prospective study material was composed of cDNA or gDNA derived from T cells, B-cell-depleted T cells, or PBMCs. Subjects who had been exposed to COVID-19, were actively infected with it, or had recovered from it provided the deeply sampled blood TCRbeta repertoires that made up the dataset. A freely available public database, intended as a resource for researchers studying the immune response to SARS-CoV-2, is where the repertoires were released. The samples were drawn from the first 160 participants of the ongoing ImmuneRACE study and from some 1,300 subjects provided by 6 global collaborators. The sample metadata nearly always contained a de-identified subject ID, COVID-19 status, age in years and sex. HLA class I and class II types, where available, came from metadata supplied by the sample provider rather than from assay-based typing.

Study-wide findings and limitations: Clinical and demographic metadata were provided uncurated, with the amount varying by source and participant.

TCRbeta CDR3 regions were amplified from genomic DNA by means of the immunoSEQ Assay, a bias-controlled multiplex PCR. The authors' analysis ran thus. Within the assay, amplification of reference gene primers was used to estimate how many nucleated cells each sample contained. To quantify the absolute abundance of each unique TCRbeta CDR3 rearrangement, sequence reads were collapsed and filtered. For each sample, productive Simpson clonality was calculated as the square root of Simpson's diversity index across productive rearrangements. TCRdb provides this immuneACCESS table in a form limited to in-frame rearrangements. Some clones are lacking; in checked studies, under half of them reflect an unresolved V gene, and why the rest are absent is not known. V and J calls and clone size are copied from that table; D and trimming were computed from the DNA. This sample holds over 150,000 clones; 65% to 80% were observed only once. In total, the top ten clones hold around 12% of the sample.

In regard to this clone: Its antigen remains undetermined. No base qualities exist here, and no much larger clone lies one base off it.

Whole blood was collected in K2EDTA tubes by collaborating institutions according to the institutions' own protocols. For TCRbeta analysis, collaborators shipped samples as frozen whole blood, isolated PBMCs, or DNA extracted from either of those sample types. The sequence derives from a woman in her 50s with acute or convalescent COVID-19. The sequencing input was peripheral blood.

The CDR3 protein sequence reads: CASSSYSGTGSEKLFF. The DNA sequence is as follows: TGTGCCAGCAGCTCCTATTCCGGGACAGGGAGTGAAAAACTGTTTTTT. The rearrangement joined TRBV5-8 to TRBJ1-4, with 9 central nucleotides matching TRBD1. The V end gives up 3 bases and the J end 7 bases, leaving 10 bases in the junction not matched to a gene. The CDR3 spans 16 residues, from the cysteine through the phenylalanine. Kept here is only the CDR3 DNA, which spans 48 bases and is read in frame from base 1. Via the germline V gene, CDR1 is SGHTS and CDR2 YDEGEE.